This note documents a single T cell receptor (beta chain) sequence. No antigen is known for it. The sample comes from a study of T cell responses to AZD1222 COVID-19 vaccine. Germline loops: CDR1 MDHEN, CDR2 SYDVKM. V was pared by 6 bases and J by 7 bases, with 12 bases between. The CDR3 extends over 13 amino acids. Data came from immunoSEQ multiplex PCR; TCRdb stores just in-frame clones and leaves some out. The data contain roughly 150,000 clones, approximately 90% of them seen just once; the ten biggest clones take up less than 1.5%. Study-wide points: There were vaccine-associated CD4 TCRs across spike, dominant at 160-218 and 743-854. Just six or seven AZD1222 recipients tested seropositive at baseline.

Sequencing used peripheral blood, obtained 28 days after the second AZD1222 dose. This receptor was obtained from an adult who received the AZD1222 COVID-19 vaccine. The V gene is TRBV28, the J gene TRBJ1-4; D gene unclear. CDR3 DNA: TGTGCCAGCAGCGACCCCAATGGTGAAAAACTGTTTTTT. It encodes CASSDPNGEKLFF. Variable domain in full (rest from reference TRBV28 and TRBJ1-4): DVKVTQSSRYLVKRTGEKVFLECVQDMDHENMFWYRQDPGLGLRLIYFSYDVKMKEKGDIPEGYSVSREKKERFSLILESASTNQTSMYLCASSDPNGEKLFFGSGTQLSVL.